Below, 27 T cell receptor beta chains from the same sample are listed, as sequenced in a study of HIV-infected children after antiretroviral therapy interruption. RNA-based 3' RACE libraries used unique molecular identifiers. A single record per CDR3 protein comes from TCRdb applying MiXCR to the 3' RACE reads. The repertoire includes approximately 95,000 distinct CDR3 sequences, about 7.2% of them detected once, and 0.9% to 1.4% sits in the top ten. Treatment here: PENTA 11 planned treatment interruption arm or continuous ART arm. Specimen: CD45RA+ CD4+ T cells from PBMCs, pooled from several time points, collected from a donor given antiretroviral therapy, either interrupted or continuous. Indicated subset: naive CD4+ CD45RA+ CD45RO- T cells. All receptors derive from a pool of human donors with HIV.

This clonotype came up many times. V and J are TRBV14 and TRBJ2-7; D ambiguous. The CDR3 spans 13 residues. Trimming took 0 bases from V and 6 from J, leaving 9 bases between them. In germline, CDR1 is SGHDN, CDR2 FVKESK. CDR3 coding DNA: TGTGCCAGCAGCCAAGAACTCGGAGCCGAGCAGTACTTC. Translating it yields CASSQELGAEQYF.

This clonotype was seen many times. The gene calls are TRBV12-3 or TRBV12-4 and TRBJ2-2; D not resolved. Between the trimmed V and J ends, which lost 0 bases and 6 bases, there was a span of 5 bases. This CDR3 comprises 13 residues. The CDR3 sequence: CASSLARSGELFF. The CDR3 region has the DNA TGTGCCAGCAGTTTAGCGCGGTCCGGGGAGCTGTTTTTT.

This clonotype was detected many times. This chain links TRBV4-1 with TRBJ2-1; 11 bases map to TRBD2. Germline V gives CDR1 MGHRA, CDR2 YSYEKL. CDR3 length: 16 amino acids. The junction had 5 bases not matched to a gene; V was cut back by 2 bases and J by 5 bases. CDR3 amino acids: CASSQTPSGGNNEQFF. The CDR3 region has the DNA TGCGCCAGCAGCCAAACACCTAGCGGGGGGAACAATGAGCAGTTCTTC.

This chain connects TRBV4-1 to TRBJ1-2, with 8 bases aligning to TRBD1. With 0 bases clipped from V and 4 bases from J, the junction kept 19 bases outside the gene matches. The CDR3 totals 20 residues. Germline V CDR1 and CDR2: MGHRA, YSYEKL. The CDR3 region has the DNA TGCGCCAGCAGCCAAGATGCTGCGACAGGGGCCCCACTTTTGATCTATGGCTACACCTTC. As protein: CASSQDAATGAPLLIYGYTF.

There are many counts of this clonotype. The chain is built from TRBV28 and TRBJ1-6; no firm D call. V shed 5 bases and J shed 10 bases, with 9 bases lying between them. The CDR3 is 12 residues long. The germline CDR1 and CDR2 sequences are MDHEN and SYDVKM. The CDR3 reads CASSRPGSPLHF. CDR3 sequence (DNA): TGTGCCAGCAGTCGTCCCGGGTCACCCCTCCACTTT. Complete variable domain (other parts from reference TRBV28 and TRBJ1-6): DVKVTQSSRYLVKRTGEKVFLECVQDMDHENMFWYRQDPGLGLRLIYFSYDVKMKEKGDIPEGYSVSREKKERFSLILESASTNQTSMYLCASSRPGSPLHFGNGTRLTVT.

The table lists this clonotype with a few counts. In DNA form, the CDR3 reads TGCGCCAGCAGCTTGGACGGCGGGAAGGTAGATACGCAGTATTTT. Its protein product is CASSLDGGKVDTQYF. This rearrangement joins TRBV5-1 to TRBJ2-3; the D gene is possibly TRBD2 (6 bases). CDR1 is SGHRS and CDR2 is YFSETQ in the germline V gene. The CDR3 is 15 amino acids. With 0 bases removed from V and 5 bases from J, the gap between germline ends came to 13 bases.

Regarding this clonotype: At one end, the junction sequence differs from germline, possibly due to a read error. The V gene is TRBV2, the J gene TRBJ1-1; D is unclear. CDR3 length: 12 amino acids. The germline CDR1 and CDR2 sequences are SNHLY and FYNNEI. The DNA of the CDR3 is TGTGTCAGCAATCACCAGAACACTGAAGCTTTCTTT. This sequence encodes CVSNHQNTEAFF.

This clonotype was picked up many times. The rearrangement links TRBV11-2 to TRBJ2-2; no clear D. The CDR3 contains 15 residues. The V end lost 1 base, the J end lost 3 bases, and 9 bases lay between the germline ends. The germline CDR1 and CDR2 sequences are SGHAT and FQNNGV. The DNA for the CDR3 is TGTGCCAGCAGCTTAGTAGGTCGTTACACCGGGGAGCTGTTTTTT. Translation gives CASSLVGRYTGELFF.

This clonotype was observed a handful of times. The chain joins TRBV7-9 to TRBJ1-2; D might be TRBD1 (5 bases). V was clipped by 1 base and J by 4 bases, with 13 bases between them. Looked up from germline, CDR1 is SEHNR and CDR2 is FQNEAQ (reference sequence). The CDR3 extends over 15 amino acids. Here the CDR3 reads CASSLVGGSPYGYTF. The CDR3 DNA sequence: TGTGCCAGCAGCTTAGTTGGGGGATCGCCCTATGGCTACACCTTC.

This clonotype was recorded at least ten times. This chain links TRBV11-2 with TRBJ2-3, with TRBD1 as a possible D gene (6 bases). V dropped 3 bases and J dropped 1 base, with 17 bases sitting between them. Per the germline V gene, CDR1 is SGHAT and CDR2 is FQNNGV. The CDR3 covers 17 residues. Here the CDR3 reads CASSFPTPGQGTDTQYF. CDR3 nucleotide sequence: TGTGCCAGCAGCTTCCCCACACCGGGACAAGGCACAGATACGCAGTATTTT.

This clonotype occurred a few times. V gene TRBV6-6 combines with J gene TRBJ2-2; TRBD2 matches 9 bases. Germline V gives CDR1 MNHNY, CDR2 SVGAGI (reference sequence). The CDR3 is 18 amino acids. The J segment lost 4 bases and the V segment lost 6 bases, leaving 15 bases of the junction unmatched. The chain's CDR3 is CASRHGLARNAFTGELFF. The CDR3 region has the DNA TGTGCCAGCAGACACGGACTAGCGCGAAATGCTTTCACCGGGGAGCTGTTTTTT.

This clonotype showed up many times. The chain has TRBV7-2 and TRBJ1-4, with 8 bases that match TRBD1. The V segment lost 5 bases and the J segment 7 bases; nucleotides outside the gene matches: 12. CDR1 is SGHTA, CDR2 FQGNSA, per germline. The CDR3 spans 16 residues. CDR3 protein: CASSAGQGAFGEKLFF. The DNA for the CDR3 is TGTGCCAGCAGCGCCGGGCAGGGGGCTTTCGGTGAAAAACTGTTTTTT.

This clonotype was found many times. The chain is built from TRBV18 and TRBJ2-7; D perhaps matches TRBD1 (5 bases). This CDR3 spans 14 amino acids. Germline V gives CDR1 KGHSH, CDR2 LQKENI. Trimming shortened V by 6 bases and J by 2 bases, and 14 bases separated the two germline ends. In DNA form, the CDR3 reads TGTGCCAGCTCCTTCGACAGTGTCCCCTACGAGCAGTACTTC. It is translated as CASSFDSVPYEQYF.

In its sample, this clonotype was seen many times. The V call is TRBV20-1, the J call TRBJ2-1; 7 nucleotides line up with TRBD2. CDR1 is DFQATT and CDR2 is SNEGSKA in the germline V gene (reference sequence). V lost 0 bases and J lost 3; bases outside the gene matches: 5. There are 15 residues in the CDR3. The CDR3 loop is CSAREGAGHYNEQFF. The CDR3 DNA is TGCAGTGCTAGAGAAGGAGCGGGGCACTACAATGAGCAGTTCTTC.

This clonotype was recorded a few times. A read error may produce the germline difference seen at one junction end. This chain joins TRBV6-2 or TRBV6-3 and TRBJ2-1; TRBD2 might be the D (7 bases). The CDR3 is 19 residues long. The V gene's germline CDR1 is MNHEY and CDR2 SVGEGT. For the CDR3, the DNA is TGTGCCACCAGTACCCCAGGGGTCGGACTAGTCCCCACCTACAATGAGCAGTTCTTC. Residues: CATSTPGVGLVPTYNEQFF.

This clonotype has at least ten counts. V and J are TRBV5-4 and TRBJ2-1, with D perhaps matching TRBD2 (5 bases). The ends were cut back, 0 bases at V and 7 bases at J, with 14 bases in the middle. Germline CDR1 reads SGHNT; CDR2 reads YYREEE (reference sequence). The CDR3 runs 15 residues. The chain's CDR3 is CASSLAGGILNEQFF. CDR3 bases: TGTGCCAGCAGCTTGGCCGGAGGTATACTGAATGAGCAGTTCTTC.

This clonotype has only a few counts. The genes are TRBV12-3 or TRBV12-4 and TRBJ1-6, with TRBD1 identical over 9 bases. J was trimmed by 6 bases and V by 6 bases; bases with no gene match: 9. The length of the CDR3 is 16 residues. In DNA, the CDR3 is TGTGCCAGCAGCCGATGGGGACAGGGCGCTAATTCACCCCTCCACTTT. This gives the protein CASSRWGQGANSPLHF.

This clonotype was counted a few times. This chain uses TRBV29-1 with TRBJ2-1, with D perhaps matching TRBD2 (6 bases). The CDR3 spans 13 residues. Germline CDR1 and CDR2: SQVTM and ANQGSEA. Trimming left V 5 bases short and J 5 bases short, with 13 bases between. The CDR3 DNA reads TGCAGCGTTAAGGGGACTTTTGACAATGAGCAGTTCTTC. This codes for CSVKGTFDNEQFF.

Many counts were recorded for this clonotype. J is TRBJ2-3 and V is TRBV2; D may be TRBD2 (5 bases). The germline CDR1 and CDR2 sequences are SNHLY and FYNNEI. V shed 6 bases and J shed 0 bases, with 13 bases lying between them. The CDR3 totals 15 residues. The CDR3: CASSSSIASTDTQYF. The CDR3 DNA sequence: TGTGCCAGCAGCTCTAGCATCGCTAGCACAGATACGCAGTATTTT.

This clonotype has a count of ten or more. V usage is TRBV12-3 or TRBV12-4 and J usage is TRBJ1-4; a possible D gene is TRBD1 (5 bases). V lost 6 bases to trimming and J lost 0 bases, with 8 bases between them. The CDR3 has 14 amino acids. CDR3 nucleotides: TGTGCCAGCAGCCTAGGGGCAACTAATGAAAAACTGTTTTTT. This translates into CASSLGATNEKLFF.

In its sample, this clonotype was seen many times. This chain links TRBV12-3 or TRBV12-4 with TRBJ2-3; unclear D gene. CDR3 length: 13 amino acids. Between the trimmed V and J ends, which lost 6 bases and 3 bases, there was a span of 10 bases. The CDR3 DNA is TGTGCCAGCAGGTCCGGTAGGACAGATACGCAGTATTTT. Its protein is CASRSGRTDTQYF.

The sample holds many counts of this clonotype. V usage is TRBV6-1 and J usage is TRBJ1-5; tentative D call: TRBD1 (6 bases). The germline V gene encodes CDR1 MNHNS and CDR2 SASEGT. The CDR3 loop spans 16 amino acids. V was cut by 4 bases and J by 0 bases, with 13 bases left in between. CDR3 amino acids: CASSGGLGASNQPQHF. CDR3 DNA: TGTGCCAGCAGTGGGGGACTGGGGGCTAGCAATCAGCCCCAGCATTTT.

Many counts were recorded for this clonotype. The chain couples TRBV6-5 to TRBJ2-1, with 11 bases aligning to TRBD2. Per germline, CDR1 MNHEY and CDR2 SVGAGI. This CDR3 has 17 amino acids. V trimming: 6 bases; J trimming: 2 bases; junction bases outside the gene matches: 9. Here the CDR3 reads CASSTAGLAGPYNEQFF. DNA of the CDR3: TGTGCCAGCAGCACCGCCGGACTAGCGGGCCCCTACAATGAGCAGTTCTTC.

This clonotype was observed many times. J is TRBJ1-6 and V is TRBV10-3, with D hard to call. V was shortened by 0 bases and J by 5 bases, with 5 bases between the two germline ends. CDR3 length: 14 amino acids. The germline gives CDR1 ENHRY, CDR2 SYGVKD. Here the CDR3 reads CAISESLNNSPLHF. CDR3 coding DNA: TGTGCCATCAGTGAGTCGTTGAATAATTCACCCCTCCACTTT.

This clonotype was counted between two and nine times. The chain carries TRBV10-1 and TRBJ1-1; D may be TRBD1 (5 bases). The ends were cut back, 4 bases at V and 1 base at J, with 7 bases in the middle. CDR3 length equals 13 residues. Germline V gives CDR1 WNHNN, CDR2 SYGVQD (reference sequence). The CDR3 here is CASSGGANTEAFF. For the CDR3, the DNA is TGCGCCAGCAGTGGAGGGGCGAACACTGAAGCTTTCTTT.

Of note for this clonotype: At one of its ends the junction is not consistent with the germline gene, which may arise from a read error. This rearrangement joins TRBV28 to TRBJ2-3; tentative D call: TRBD1 (7 bases). Per germline, CDR1 MDHEN and CDR2 SYDVKM. This CDR3 has 15 residues. In DNA form, the CDR3 reads TGTGCCAGCAGTCCGCCCCAGGGGGGAACAGAAACGCAGTATTTT. It codes for CASSPPQGGTETQYF. Together with reference TRBV28 and TRBJ2-3, the CDR3 gives the full variable domain: DVKVTQSSRYLVKRTGEKVFLECVQDMDHENMFWYRQDPGLGLRLIYFSYDVKMKEKGDIPEGYSVSREKKERFSLILESASTNQTSMYLCASSPPQGGTETQYFGPGTRLTVL.

This clonotype was seen a few times. The CDR3 bases are TGTGCCAGCAGCTACGAACCTGACAGACGTGAGCAGTTCTTC. Translation: CASSYEPDRREQFF. The chain links TRBV5-6 to TRBJ2-1, with TRBD1 as a possible D gene (5 bases). The CDR3 has 14 residues. Germline values: CDR1 SGHDT, CDR2 YYEEEE. V was clipped by 3 bases and J by 9 bases, with 16 bases between them.